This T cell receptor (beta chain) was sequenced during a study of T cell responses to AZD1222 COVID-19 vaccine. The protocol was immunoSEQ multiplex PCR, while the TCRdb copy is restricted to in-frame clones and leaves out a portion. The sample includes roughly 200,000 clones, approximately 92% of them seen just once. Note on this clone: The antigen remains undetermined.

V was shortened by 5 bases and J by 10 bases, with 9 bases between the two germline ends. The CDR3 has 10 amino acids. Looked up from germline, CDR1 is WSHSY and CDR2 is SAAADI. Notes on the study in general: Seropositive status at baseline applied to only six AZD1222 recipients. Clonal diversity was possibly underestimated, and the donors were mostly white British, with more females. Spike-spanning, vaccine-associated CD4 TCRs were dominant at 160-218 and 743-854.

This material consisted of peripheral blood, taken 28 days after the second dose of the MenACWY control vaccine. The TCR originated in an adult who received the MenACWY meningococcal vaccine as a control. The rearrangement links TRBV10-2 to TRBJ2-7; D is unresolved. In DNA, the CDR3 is TGCGCCAGCAGTTCCCCGGTACAGTACTTC. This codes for CASSSPVQYF.